One sample yielded the 22 T cell receptor beta chains listed below, sequenced in a study of identical twins. Via MiXCR, TCRdb re-called the 5' RACE reads, giving one row per CDR3 protein. In the table there are about 470,000 distinct CDR3 sequences, approximately 24% of which are singletons. This sample was also put to use in a study of T cells expressing NK-cell markers.

Input material: CD4+ T cells sorted from blood. Receptors were obtained from a woman between 18 and 29 years old in good health.

This rearrangement joins TRBV5-5 to TRBJ2-2, with D maybe TRBD2 (6 bases). The CDR3 has 15 residues. V lost 5 bases and J lost 5, with 16 bases in between. Germline lookup yields CDR1 SGHKS and CDR2 YYEKEE (reference sequence). The CDR3 region is CASRPSMGGTGELFF. The CDR3 nucleotides read TGTGCCAGCAGACCTAGCATGGGGGGAACCGGGGAGCTGTTTTTT.

The DNA for the CDR3 is TGTGCCAGCATCAGCTCAGGGGCCCCCTCTGGGCAGTACTTC. Protein product: CASISSGAPSGQYF. The gene calls are TRBV6-1 and TRBJ2-7, with a weak D call TRBD1 (6 bases). This CDR3 has 14 amino acids. The V gene's germline CDR1 is MNHNS and CDR2 SASEGT. V lost 7 bases and J lost 9, with 22 bases in between.

The chain has TRBV6-4 and TRBJ2-3; 10 bases line up with TRBD2. Germline CDR1 MRHNA, CDR2 SNTAGT. CDR3 length: 15 amino acids. Trimming removed 8 bases from V and 2 bases from J; junction bases left unmatched: 7. The CDR3 sequence: CASATSGADTDTQYF. The CDR3 nucleotides read TGTGCCAGCGCCACTAGCGGGGCGGACACAGATACGCAGTATTTT.

A word on this clonotype: Mismatch with germline at one junction end may stem from a read error. This chain joins TRBV12-3 or TRBV12-4 and TRBJ2-1; D is tentatively TRBD1 or TRBD2 (5 bases each). The CDR3 is 19 amino acids. The CDR3 region has the DNA TGTGCCTGCAGTTTCCCAAGTTTTAGGGGAGCGAGCTCCTACAATGAGCAGTTCTTC. This gives the protein CACSFPSFRGASSYNEQFF.

This clonotype was seen a few times. This chain links TRBV9 with TRBJ2-5; D remains unclear. V was trimmed by 0 bases and J by 5 bases, leaving 11 bases between them. The CDR3 sequence is 14 residues long. The V gene's germline CDR1 is SGDLS and CDR2 YYNGEE. The CDR3: CASSVDQPGETQYF. The CDR3 nucleotides read TGTGCCAGCAGCGTAGACCAGCCCGGGGAGACCCAGTACTTC. Looking up the rest from reference TRBV9 and TRBJ2-5 gives the full variable domain: DSGVTQTPKHLITATGQRVTLRCSPRSGDLSVYWYQQSLDQGLQFLIQYYNGEERAKGNILERFSAQQFPDLHSELNLSSLELGDSALYFCASSVDQPGETQYFGPGTRLLVL.

CDR3 sequence (DNA): TGTGCCAGCAGCCGCACTGGGGACTACCCACCCGGGGAGCTGTTTTTT. It specifies CASSRTGDYPPGELFF. This chain links TRBV3-1 with TRBJ2-2; 7 bases align to TRBD2. Germline CDR1 and CDR2: LGHDT and YNNKEL (reference sequence). The CDR3 runs 16 residues. Trimming at V came to 4 bases and at J to 6 bases, leaving 11 bases not matched to a gene.

This clonotype was detected a few times. The V and J genes are TRBV10-2 and TRBJ1-4, with D possibly TRBD1 on 6 matching bases. V lost 2 bases and J 3 bases, leaving 13 bases between the germline ends. This CDR3 region has 16 residues. Germline lookup yields CDR1 WSHSY and CDR2 SAAADI. The CDR3 here is CASSEPRQASNEKLFF. In nucleotides, the CDR3 is TGCGCCAGCAGTGAGCCCCGACAGGCGTCTAATGAAAAACTGTTTTTT.

The chain uses TRBV5-1 and TRBJ2-1; D call uncertain. The V and J ends lost 0 bases and 8 bases respectively, with 15 bases between them. The length of the CDR3 is 15 residues. Per the germline V gene, CDR1 is SGHRS and CDR2 is YFSETQ. The CDR3: CASSLGSVFSYEQFF. CDR3 DNA: TGCGCCAGCAGCTTGGGCAGCGTCTTCTCCTATGAGCAGTTCTTC.

The chain links TRBV7-6 to TRBJ2-1; no clear D. The germline V gene encodes CDR1 SGHVS and CDR2 FNYEAQ. V lost 4 bases to trimming and J lost 2 bases, with 12 bases between them. This CDR3 contains 15 residues. CDR3 coding DNA: TGTGCCAGCAGCTGGGAATGGAGCCCCTACAATGAGCAGTTCTTC. This encodes CASSWEWSPYNEQFF. Variable domain in full (rest from reference TRBV7-6 and TRBJ2-1): GAGVSQSPRYKVTKRGQDVALRCDPISGHVSLYWYRQALGQGPEFLTYFNYEAQQDKSGLPNDRFSAERPEGSISTLTIQRTEQRDSAMYRCASSWEWSPYNEQFFGPGTRLTVL.

This clonotype was found once. The gene calls are TRBV19 and TRBJ2-1, with D possibly TRBD2 on 5 matching bases. CDR1 is LNHDA, CDR2 SQIVND, per germline (reference sequence). Trimming stripped 6 bases from V and 8 bases from J, with 17 bases between. CDR3 length: 14 amino acids. CDR3 amino acids: CASSGKGLVDEQFF. In DNA form, the CDR3 reads TGTGCCAGTAGCGGGAAGGGTTTGGTGGATGAGCAGTTCTTC.

The chain couples TRBV10-3 to TRBJ2-7, with 11 bases lining up with TRBD2. Germline loops: CDR1 ENHRY, CDR2 SYGVKD. With V trimmed by 4 bases and J by 11 bases, 7 bases remained unmatched. The CDR3 covers 13 residues. CDR3 sequence reads: CAISGSSGRSKYF. CDR3 DNA: TGTGCCATCAGTGGGTCTAGCGGGAGGAGTAAGTACTTC.

In this sample, this clonotype turned up a few times. The V and J genes are TRBV10-3 and TRBJ2-7; D remains unclear. CDR3 length: 14 residues. V was cut by 0 bases and J by 3 bases, with 9 bases left in between. Germline assignment: CDR1 ENHRY and CDR2 SYGVKD. The CDR3 loop reads CAISESRGNYEQYF. CDR3 DNA: TGTGCCATCAGTGAGTCGAGAGGTAACTACGAGCAGTACTTC.

This clonotype occurred a few times. The chain uses TRBV12-3 or TRBV12-4 and TRBJ2-5; 13 nucleotides line up with TRBD2. V shed 5 bases, J shed 4 bases, and the junction held 10 bases outside the gene matches. The CDR3 length is 17 residues. This CDR3 is CASSTSTSGGTGETQYF. DNA of the CDR3: TGTGCCAGCAGTACCTCGACTAGCGGGGGGACTGGAGAGACCCAGTACTTC.

The rearrangement uses TRBV9 and TRBJ2-1; D is undetermined. The V gene lost 1 base and the J gene lost 8 bases, with 16 bases spanning the gap. This CDR3 has 15 amino acids. CDR1 is SGDLS and CDR2 is YYNGEE in the germline V gene. CDR3 DNA: TGTGCCAGCAGCGTACGCCCCGTTTCGTTCGATGAGCAGTTCTTC. It yields the protein CASSVRPVSFDEQFF.

The CDR3 DNA follows: TGTGCCAGCTCACCTGACCAGAATCAGCCCCAGCATTTT. Residues: CASSPDQNQPQHF. The chain uses TRBV18 and TRBJ1-5; D gene ambiguous. V shed 3 bases and J shed 4 bases, with 7 bases lying between them. The CDR3 loop spans 13 amino acids. Germline CDR1 reads KGHSH; CDR2 reads LQKENI.

This sequence joins TRBV5-1 and TRBJ2-7, with 15 bases lining up with TRBD2. The CDR3 has 20 amino acids. The germline V gene has CDR1 SGHRS and CDR2 YFSETQ. The V and J ends lost 4 bases and 1 base, in that order; junction bases with no gene match: 15. The DNA of the CDR3 is TGCGCCAGCAGCCCCACTACCCCGGGACTAGCGGGAGGAAGGTCCTACGAGCAGTACTTC. It translates to CASSPTTPGLAGGRSYEQYF.

This clonotype was counted at least ten times. This chain links TRBV25-1 with TRBJ1-1; D gene uncertain. The germline V gene has CDR1 MGHDK and CDR2 SYGVNS. This CDR3 is built from 11 residues. The V end lost 0 bases, the J end lost 12 bases, and 8 bases lay between the germline ends. The CDR3 sequence: CASSEYRFSFF. CDR3 DNA: TGTGCCAGCAGTGAATATAGATTCTCTTTCTTT.

A remark on this clonotype: One end of the junction does not line up with germline, which may come from a read error. V gene TRBV5-1 combines with J gene TRBJ2-1; maybe TRBD1 (6 bases). The V gene's germline CDR1 is SGHRS and CDR2 YFSETQ. The length of the CDR3 is 14 residues. This CDR3 reads CASSFRGSYNEQFF. CDR3 nucleotide sequence: TGTGCCAGCAGTTTCAGGGGTTCCTACAATGAGCAGTTCTTC.

In this sample, this clonotype turned up many times. V is TRBV7-9 and J is TRBJ1-2; 7 bases map to TRBD1. Germline V gene data show CDR1 as SEHNR and CDR2 as FQNEAQ (reference sequence). Unmatched junction bases numbered 9, after V lost 5 bases and J lost 6 bases. The CDR3 length is 14 residues. This chain's CDR3 is CASSQSRDSHGYTF. As DNA, the CDR3 is TGTGCCAGCAGCCAAAGCCGGGACAGCCATGGCTACACCTTC.

This clonotype was observed a handful of times. The rearrangement links TRBV6-5 to TRBJ1-1; D ambiguous. CDR3 length equals 14 residues. The germline V gene encodes CDR1 MNHEY and CDR2 SVGAGI. The V and J ends lost 0 bases and 4 bases respectively, with 9 bases between them. DNA of the CDR3: TGTGCCAGCAGTTACTCAGGACTGTCCACTGAAGCTTTCTTT. Translated, it gives CASSYSGLSTEAFF.

This clonotype was counted only a few times. V usage is TRBV7-9 and J usage is TRBJ2-7; D call uncertain. CDR1 and CDR2 (germline): SEHNR, FQNEAQ (reference sequence). V gave up 0 bases and J gave up 9 bases, with 9 bases separating them. The CDR3 loop spans 12 amino acids. CDR3 sequence reads: CASSLAVSRQYF. CDR3 DNA sequence: TGTGCCAGCAGCTTAGCAGTTAGTCGGCAGTACTTC.

In its sample, this clonotype was seen many times. This chain joins TRBV5-1 and TRBJ2-5; 11 bases line up with TRBD2. This CDR3 is built from 15 residues. V trimming: 4 bases; J trimming: 1 base; junction bases outside the gene matches: 3. Per germline, CDR1 SGHRS and CDR2 YFSETQ. In DNA, the CDR3 is TGCGCCAGCAGCCTCGGACTAGCGGGCCAAGAGACCCAGTACTTC. Its translation: CASSLGLAGQETQYF. Together with reference TRBV5-1 and TRBJ2-5, the CDR3 gives the full variable domain: KAGVTQTPRYLIKTRGQQVTLSCSPISGHRSVSWYQQTPGQGLQFLFEYFSETQRNKGNFPGRFSGRQFSNSRSEMNVSTLELGDSALYLCASSLGLAGQETQYFGPGTRLLVL.